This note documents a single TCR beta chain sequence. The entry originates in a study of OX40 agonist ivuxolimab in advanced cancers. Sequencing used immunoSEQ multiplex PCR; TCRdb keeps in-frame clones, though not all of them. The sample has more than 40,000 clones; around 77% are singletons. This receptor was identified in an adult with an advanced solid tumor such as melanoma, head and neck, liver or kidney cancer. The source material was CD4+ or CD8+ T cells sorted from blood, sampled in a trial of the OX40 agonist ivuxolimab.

In nucleotides, the CDR3 is TGTGCCAGCAGTGCAAGCAGGGGGATTAGTGAAAAACTGTTTTTT. Its protein product is CASSASRGISEKLFF. This sequence joins TRBV6-1 and TRBJ1-4; TRBD1 matches at 7 bases. The ends lost 4 bases at V and 7 bases at J; junction bases unmatched: 9. Germline lookup yields CDR1 MNHNS and CDR2 SASEGT. This CDR3 is 15 amino acids long.